This T cell receptor beta chain was identified during a study of T-cell reconstitution after alpha-beta-depleted transplantation in children. Unique molecular identifiers featured in how the TCRbeta library was prepared. MiXCR, applied by TCRdb to the PCR reads, yields one record per CDR3 protein. There are about 830,000 distinct CDR3 sequences in the sample; under 20% occur only once, and 5% lies in the top ten. This CDR3 has 15 amino acids. CDR1 and CDR2 from the germline V gene are LGHDT and YNNKEL (reference sequence). V gave up 1 base and J gave up 1 base, with 7 bases separating them. The table lists this clonotype with many counts. Its antigen remains unknown. Study conclusions and caveats: Among T cells one year after transplant, newly produced cells accounted for most counts and diversity.

This TCR was sampled from a male patient younger than 18 who had a stem cell transplant for acute lymphoblastic leukemia, so the T cells may come from the graft donor. The chain combines TRBV3-1 with TRBJ2-2; D possibly corresponds to TRBD2 (6 bases). This specimen consisted of PBMCs, mostly from graft donor cells, obtained 360 days after TCRalphabeta/CD19-depleted stem cell transplant. The CDR3 sequence is CASSQAGLNTGELFF. The CDR3, as DNA: TGTGCCAGCAGCCAAGCGGGACTGAACACCGGGGAGCTGTTTTTT.